This T cell receptor (beta chain) was captured by sequencing in a study of blood T cell repertoires in COVID-19. Study as a whole: There were acute and convalescent COVID-19 samples, and they came from the United States, Italy and Spain. PBMCs, B-cell-depleted T cells, or T cells were the source of the cDNA or gDNA that made up the material.

Ten or more counts support this clone. In the original analysis: How many nucleated cells were present was estimated from reference gene primer amplification. Here immunoSEQ multiplex PCR was the method, and the copy in TCRdb shows in-frame clones only, minus some. V and J calls plus clone size are reproduced from that table; the DNA served to infer D and trimming. The profile shows about 240,000 clones, 83% of them singletons. V lost 5 bases and J lost 0; bases outside the gene matches: 6. The germline V gene has CDR1 MDHEN and CDR2 SYDVKM. The length of the CDR3 is 18 residues. The chain joins TRBV28 to TRBJ2-1, with 14 bases matching TRBD2. The TCR was taken from a human donor in a cohort sampled during active COVID-19. Sequenced: peripheral blood. CDR3 in amino acids: CASSDGTSGGSSYNEQFF. The CDR3, as DNA: TGTGCCAGCAGTGACGGGACTAGCGGGGGAAGCTCCTACAATGAGCAGTTCTTC.